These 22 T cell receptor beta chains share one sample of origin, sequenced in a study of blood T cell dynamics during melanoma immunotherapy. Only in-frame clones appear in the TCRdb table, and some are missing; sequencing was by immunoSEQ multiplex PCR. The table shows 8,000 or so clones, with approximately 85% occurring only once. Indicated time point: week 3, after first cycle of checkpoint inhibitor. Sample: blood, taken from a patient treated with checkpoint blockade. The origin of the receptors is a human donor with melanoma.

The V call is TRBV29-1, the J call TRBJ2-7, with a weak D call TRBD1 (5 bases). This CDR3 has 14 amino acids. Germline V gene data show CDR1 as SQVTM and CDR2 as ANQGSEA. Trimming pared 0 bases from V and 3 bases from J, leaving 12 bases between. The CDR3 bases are TGCAGCGTTGAAGAAGGGGAAGCAGACTACGAGCAGTACTTC. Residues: CSVEEGEADYEQYF.

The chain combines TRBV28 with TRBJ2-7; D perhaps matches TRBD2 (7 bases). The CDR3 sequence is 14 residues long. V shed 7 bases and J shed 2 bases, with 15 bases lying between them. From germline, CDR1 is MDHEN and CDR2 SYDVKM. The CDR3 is CASTLWGGTYEQYF. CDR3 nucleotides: TGTGCCAGCACCCTGTGGGGGGGCACCTACGAGCAGTACTTC.

CDR3 residues: CASRQEVNTGELFF. CDR3 bases: TGTGCCAGCAGGCAGGAGGTGAACACCGGGGAGCTGTTTTTT. The V call is TRBV28, the J call TRBJ2-2; tentatively, D is TRBD2 (5 bases). V was shortened by 6 bases and J by 1 base, with 9 bases between the two germline ends. Per the germline V gene, CDR1 is MDHEN and CDR2 is SYDVKM. There are 14 residues in the CDR3.

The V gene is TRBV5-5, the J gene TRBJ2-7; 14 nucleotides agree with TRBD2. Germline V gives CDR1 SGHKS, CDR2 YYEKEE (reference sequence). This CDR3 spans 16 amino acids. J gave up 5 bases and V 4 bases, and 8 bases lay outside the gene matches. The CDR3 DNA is TGTGCCAGCAGCCACTGGACTAGCGGGAGGAGGGACGAGCAGTACTTC. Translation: CASSHWTSGRRDEQYF.

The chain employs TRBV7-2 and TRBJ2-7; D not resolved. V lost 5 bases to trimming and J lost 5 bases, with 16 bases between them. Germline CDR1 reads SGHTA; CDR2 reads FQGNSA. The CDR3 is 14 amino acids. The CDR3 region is CASSPRVAADEQYF. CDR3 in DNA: TGTGCCAGCAGCCCCCGGGTAGCTGCCGACGAGCAGTACTTC.

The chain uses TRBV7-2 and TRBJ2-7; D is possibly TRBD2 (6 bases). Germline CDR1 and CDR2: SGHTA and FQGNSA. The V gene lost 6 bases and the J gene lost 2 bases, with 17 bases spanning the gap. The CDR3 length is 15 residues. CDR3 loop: CASRQNRDSAYEQYF. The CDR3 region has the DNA TGTGCCAGCAGACAAAACCGGGACTCGGCCTACGAGCAGTACTTC.

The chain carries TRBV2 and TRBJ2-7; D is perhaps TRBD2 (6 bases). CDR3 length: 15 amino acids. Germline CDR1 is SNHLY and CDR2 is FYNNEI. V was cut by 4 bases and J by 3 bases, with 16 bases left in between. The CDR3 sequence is CASSGGDGPYYEQYF. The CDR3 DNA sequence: TGTGCCAGCAGTGGGGGGGACGGACCCTACTACGAGCAGTACTTC.

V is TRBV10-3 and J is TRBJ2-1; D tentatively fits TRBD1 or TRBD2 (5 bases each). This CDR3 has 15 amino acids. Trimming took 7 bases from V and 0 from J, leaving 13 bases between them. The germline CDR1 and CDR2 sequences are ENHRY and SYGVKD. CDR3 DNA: TGTGCCATCACCGACAGCGGTGGCTCCTACAATGAGCAGTTCTTC. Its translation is CAITDSGGSYNEQFF.

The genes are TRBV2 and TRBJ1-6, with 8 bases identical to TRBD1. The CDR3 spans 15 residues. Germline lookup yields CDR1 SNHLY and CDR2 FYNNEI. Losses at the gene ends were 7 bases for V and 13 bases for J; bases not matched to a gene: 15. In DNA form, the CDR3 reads TGTGCCAGCAAACCGACAGGGGTGGGAGGTTCGCCCCTCCACTTT. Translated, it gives CASKPTGVGGSPLHF.

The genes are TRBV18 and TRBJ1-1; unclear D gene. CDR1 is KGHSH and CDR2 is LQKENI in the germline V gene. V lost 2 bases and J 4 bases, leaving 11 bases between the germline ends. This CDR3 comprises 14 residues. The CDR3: CASSPTTRGTEAFF. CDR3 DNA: TGTGCCAGCTCACCAACGACTCGGGGCACTGAAGCTTTCTTT. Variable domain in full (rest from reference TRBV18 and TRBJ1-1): NAGVMQNPRHLVRRRGQEARLRCSPMKGHSHVYWYRQLPEEGLKFMVYLQKENIIDESGMPKERFSAEFPKEGPSILRIQQVVRGDSAAYFCASSPTTRGTEAFFGQGTRLTVV.

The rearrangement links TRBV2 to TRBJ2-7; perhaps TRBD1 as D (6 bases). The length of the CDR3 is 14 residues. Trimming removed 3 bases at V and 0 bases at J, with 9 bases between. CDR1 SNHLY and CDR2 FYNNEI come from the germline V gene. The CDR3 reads CASSDQGSSYEQYF. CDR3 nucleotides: TGTGCCAGCAGTGACCAGGGGAGCTCCTACGAGCAGTACTTC. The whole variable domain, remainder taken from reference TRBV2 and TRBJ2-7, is EPEVTQTPSHQVTQMGQEVILRCVPISNHLYFYWYRQILGQKVEFLVSFYNNEISEKSEIFDDQFSVERPDGSNFTLKIRSTKLEDSAMYFCASSDQGSSYEQYFGPGTRLTVT.

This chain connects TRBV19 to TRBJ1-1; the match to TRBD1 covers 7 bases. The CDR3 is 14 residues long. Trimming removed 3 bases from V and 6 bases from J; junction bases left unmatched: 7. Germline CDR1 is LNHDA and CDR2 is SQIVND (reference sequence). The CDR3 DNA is TGTGCCAGTAGTATGGAGACAGGGAGTTCTGAAGCTTTCTTT. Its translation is CASSMETGSSEAFF.

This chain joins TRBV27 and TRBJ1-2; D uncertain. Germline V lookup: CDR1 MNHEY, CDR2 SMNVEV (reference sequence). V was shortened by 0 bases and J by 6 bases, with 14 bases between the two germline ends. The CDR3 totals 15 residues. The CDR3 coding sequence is TGTGCCAGCAGTTTATCGATTGGCAGCCACGATGGCTACACCTTC. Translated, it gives CASSLSIGSHDGYTF.

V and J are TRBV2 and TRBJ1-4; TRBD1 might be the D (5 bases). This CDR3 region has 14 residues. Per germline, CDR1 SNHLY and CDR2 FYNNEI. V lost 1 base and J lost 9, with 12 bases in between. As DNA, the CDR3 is TGTGCCAGCAGTGAAGGGACACTGACTCAAAAACTGTTTTTT. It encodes CASSEGTLTQKLFF. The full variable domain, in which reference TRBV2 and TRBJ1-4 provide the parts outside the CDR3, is EPEVTQTPSHQVTQMGQEVILRCVPISNHLYFYWYRQILGQKVEFLVSFYNNEISEKSEIFDDQFSVERPDGSNFTLKIRSTKLEDSAMYFCASSEGTLTQKLFFGSGTQLSVL.

CDR3: CASSDRGSEQYF. The CDR3 DNA is TGTGCCAGCAGTGATCGAGGGAGCGAGCAGTACTTC. The chain carries TRBV25-1 and TRBJ2-7, with a tentative D call TRBD2 (5 bases). Germline V CDR1 and CDR2: MGHDK, SYGVNS. V lost 3 bases to trimming and J lost 6 bases, with 9 bases between them. The CDR3 has 12 amino acids.

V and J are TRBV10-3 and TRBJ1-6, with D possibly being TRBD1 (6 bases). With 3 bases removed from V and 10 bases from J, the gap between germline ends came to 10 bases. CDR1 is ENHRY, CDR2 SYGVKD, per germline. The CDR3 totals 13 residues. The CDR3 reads CAISDRGGSPLHF. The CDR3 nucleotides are TGTGCCATCAGTGACAGGGGAGGATCACCCCTCCACTTT.

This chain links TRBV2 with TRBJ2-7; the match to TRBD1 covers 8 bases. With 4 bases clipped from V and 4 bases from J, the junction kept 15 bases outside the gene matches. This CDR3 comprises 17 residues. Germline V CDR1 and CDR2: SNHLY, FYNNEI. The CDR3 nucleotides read TGTGCCAGCAGTGTCGACAGGGGCGGGGCAGGGGGGTACGAGCAGTACTTC. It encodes CASSVDRGGAGGYEQYF.

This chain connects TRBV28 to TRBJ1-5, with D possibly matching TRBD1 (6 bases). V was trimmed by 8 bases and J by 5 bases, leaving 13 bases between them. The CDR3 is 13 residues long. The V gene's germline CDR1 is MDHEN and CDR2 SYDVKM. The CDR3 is CASEGDDHQPQHF. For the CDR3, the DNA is TGTGCCAGCGAGGGGGACGATCATCAGCCCCAGCATTTT.

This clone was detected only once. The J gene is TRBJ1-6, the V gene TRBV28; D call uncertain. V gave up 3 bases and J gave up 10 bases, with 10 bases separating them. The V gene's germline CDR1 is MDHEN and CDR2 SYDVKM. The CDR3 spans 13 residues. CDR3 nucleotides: TGTGCCAGCAGTTTTGAGGGCAGGTCACCCCTCCACTTT. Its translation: CASSFEGRSPLHF.

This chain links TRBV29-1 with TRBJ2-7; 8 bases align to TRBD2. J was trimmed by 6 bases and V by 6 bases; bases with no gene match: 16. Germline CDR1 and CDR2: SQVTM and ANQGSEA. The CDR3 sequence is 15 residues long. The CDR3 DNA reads TGCAGCGTCGGGGGGGACTCCAAGGGACCTCGCGAGCAGTACTTC. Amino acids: CSVGGDSKGPREQYF.

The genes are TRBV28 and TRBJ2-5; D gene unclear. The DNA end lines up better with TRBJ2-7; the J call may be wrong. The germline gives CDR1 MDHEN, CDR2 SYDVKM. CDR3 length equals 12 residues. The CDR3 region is CASSQLVGEQYF. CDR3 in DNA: TGTGCCAGCAGTCAGCTAGTCGGCGAGCAGTACTTC.

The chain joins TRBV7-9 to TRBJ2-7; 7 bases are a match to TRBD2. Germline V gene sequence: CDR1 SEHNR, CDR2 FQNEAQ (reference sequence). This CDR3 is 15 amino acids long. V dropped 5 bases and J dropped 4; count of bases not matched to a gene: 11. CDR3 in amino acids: CASSSGAGGSYEQYF. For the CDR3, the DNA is TGTGCCAGCAGCAGCGGCGCCGGCGGGAGTTACGAGCAGTACTTC.